The clone carrying this TCR beta chain was observed at least ten times. This sample was taken from a study of Graves' ophthalmopathy and Graves' hyperthyroidism. The CDR3 consists of 13 residues. V lost 5 bases to trimming and J lost 3 bases; unmatched junction nucleotides: 3. Germline-derived CDR1 and CDR2 are MNHEY and SMNVEV (reference sequence). Beta-chain TCR CDR3 regions were amplified from RNA transcripts. HTBI primers were employed in first-round RT-PCR, then a second-round multiplex PCR followed. TCRdb reprocessed the multiplex PCR reads via MiXCR and lists one record per CDR3 protein. The sample has 200,000 to 250,000 distinct CDR3 sequences, around 30% seen once.

This receptor was obtained from a man aged 50 to 60 with Graves' ophthalmopathy. Sequencing input: peripheral blood. The rearrangement uses TRBV27 and TRBJ2-7; 8 positions agree with TRBD1. CDR3: CASSHGTGYEQYF. CDR3 nucleotides: TGTGCCAGCAGTCACGGGACAGGCTACGAGCAGTACTTC.